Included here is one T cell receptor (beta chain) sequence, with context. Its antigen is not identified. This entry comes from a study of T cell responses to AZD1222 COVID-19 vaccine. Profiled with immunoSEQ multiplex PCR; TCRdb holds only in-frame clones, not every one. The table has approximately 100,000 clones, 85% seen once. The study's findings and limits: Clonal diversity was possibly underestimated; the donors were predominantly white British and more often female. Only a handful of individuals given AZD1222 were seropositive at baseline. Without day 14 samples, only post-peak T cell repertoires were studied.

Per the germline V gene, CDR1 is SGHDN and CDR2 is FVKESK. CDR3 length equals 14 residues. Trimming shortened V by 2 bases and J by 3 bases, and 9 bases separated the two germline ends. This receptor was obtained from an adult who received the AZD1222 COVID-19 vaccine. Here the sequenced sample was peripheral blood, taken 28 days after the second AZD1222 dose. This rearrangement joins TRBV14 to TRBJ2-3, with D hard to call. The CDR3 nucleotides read TGTGCCAGCAGCCAACATCTAGGGACAGATACGCAGTATTTT. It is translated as CASSQHLGTDTQYF. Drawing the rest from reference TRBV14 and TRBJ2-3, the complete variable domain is EAGVTQFPSHSVIEKGQTVTLRCDPISGHDNLYWYRRVMGKEIKFLLHFVKESKQDESGMPNNRFLAERTGGTYSTLKVQPAELEDSGVYFCASSQHLGTDTQYFGPGTRLTVL.